This T cell receptor (beta chain) was obtained from a study of shared clonotypes between healthy human individuals. In the study overall: Samples came from two female and a few male donors aged 18 to 49.

Concerning this clone itself: Its antigen is undetermined.

TCRdb keeps only in-frame clones here, not all; method: immunoSEQ multiplex PCR. The sample has some 2,000,000 clones; roughly 94% are singletons. The germline V gene has CDR1 MNHEY and CDR2 SVGAGI. There are 14 residues in the CDR3. The V end was cut by 2 bases, the J end by 4 bases, with 11 bases between. Study-wide points: Unshared clonotypes carried lower generation probabilities than those common to all four donors. The study sampled only blood, and tissue repertoires likely differ. It was expected that sequencing depth would affect clonotype sharing among donors.

This chain joins TRBV6-5 and TRBJ1-1; D is undetermined. The receptor's source is a man between 18 and 29 years old in good health. Specimen: naive CD4+ T cells sorted from blood. As to subset: CD45RA+ positively selected. This CDR3 reads CASSYDGIGTEAFF. CDR3 DNA sequence: TGTGCCAGCAGTTACGACGGGATTGGCACTGAAGCTTTCTTT.